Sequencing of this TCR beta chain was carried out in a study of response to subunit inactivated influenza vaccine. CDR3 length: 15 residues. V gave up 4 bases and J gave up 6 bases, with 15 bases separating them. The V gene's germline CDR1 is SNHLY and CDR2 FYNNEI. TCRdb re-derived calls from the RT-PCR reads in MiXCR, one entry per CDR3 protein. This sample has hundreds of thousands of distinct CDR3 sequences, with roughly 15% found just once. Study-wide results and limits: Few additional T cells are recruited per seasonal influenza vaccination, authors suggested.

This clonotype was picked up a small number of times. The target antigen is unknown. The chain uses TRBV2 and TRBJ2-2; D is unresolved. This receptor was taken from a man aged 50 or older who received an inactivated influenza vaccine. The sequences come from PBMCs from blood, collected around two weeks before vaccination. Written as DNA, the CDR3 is TGTGCCAGCAGTGTAGGAGTGGAATCATCCGGGGAGCTGTTTTTT. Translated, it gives CASSVGVESSGELFF.